These 28 T cell receptor beta chains originate from one sample sequenced in a study of CD8+CD57+ T cells in acquired aplastic anemia. Genomic DNA was employed as the template in profiling TCR beta VDJ and CDR3. TCRdb fed the reads into MiXCR, producing one record per CDR3 protein. The sample carries 200,000 to 250,000 distinct CDR3 sequences, around 46% recorded once. Sequenced patients had shown CD8+CD57+ cell expansion by flow cytometry. Sequenced: sorted CD4+, CD8+, or CD8+CD57+ T cells (not recorded which) from PBMCs. These receptor sequences come from a human donor with aplastic anemia.

The chain joins TRBV24-1 to TRBJ2-1; 9 bases match TRBD2. The V segment lost 4 bases and the J segment 9 bases; nucleotides outside the gene matches: 9. The CDR3 covers 15 residues. Germline V CDR1 and CDR2: KGHDR, SFDVKD. The CDR3 reads CATSEAGTSKFEQFF. The CDR3 DNA follows: TGTGCCACCAGTGAGGCCGGGACTAGCAAGTTTGAGCAGTTCTTC.

In this sample, this clonotype turned up many times. V gene TRBV7-8 combines with J gene TRBJ1-1; a weak D match, TRBD1 (6 bases). Germline CDR1 SGHVS, CDR2 FQNEAQ. The CDR3 consists of 13 residues. The V end was cut by 4 bases, the J end by 2 bases, with 8 bases between. Here the CDR3 DNA reads TGTGCCAGCAGCTACAGGGCCAACACTGAAGCTTTCTTT. Its translation is CASSYRANTEAFF.

This clonotype came up many times. The rearrangement links TRBV20-1 to TRBJ1-1; a weak D match, TRBD1 (6 bases). The CDR3 loop spans 14 amino acids. V gave up 5 bases and J gave up 2 bases, with 15 bases separating them. Germline values: CDR1 DFQATT, CDR2 SNEGSKA (reference sequence). Here the CDR3 DNA reads TGCAGTGCTTTTTTATTGGACAGTAACACTGAAGCTTTCTTT. This translates into CSAFLLDSNTEAFF.

This rearrangement joins TRBV7-9 to TRBJ2-7; D is possibly TRBD1 or TRBD2 (5 bases each). CDR1 and CDR2 from the germline V gene are SEHNR and FQNEAQ (reference sequence). Deletions cut 5 bases from V and 5 bases from J, with 16 bases between. The CDR3 covers 14 residues. The CDR3 nucleotides read TGTGCCAGCAGCCCTGATTCGGGGCGGAACGAGCAGTACTTC. Its translation is CASSPDSGRNEQYF.

This clonotype has ten or more counts. This rearrangement joins TRBV2 to TRBJ1-2; D gene uncertain. The V gene's germline CDR1 is SNHLY and CDR2 FYNNEI. Deletions cut 3 bases from V and 4 bases from J, with 15 bases between. The CDR3 consists of 15 residues. The DNA for the CDR3 is TGTGCCAGCAGTGAGTACAGCGAAAACTTCTATGGCTACACCTTC. This gives the protein CASSEYSENFYGYTF.

The chain uses TRBV20-1 and TRBJ2-5; D gene uncertain. V lost 0 bases, J lost 5 bases, and 7 bases lay in between. Looked up from germline, CDR1 is DFQATT and CDR2 is SNEGSKA (reference sequence). This CDR3 comprises 12 residues. CDR3 amino acids: CSARERTETQYF. DNA of the CDR3: TGCAGTGCTAGAGAGAGAACGGAGACCCAGTACTTC.

The chain has TRBV7-3 and TRBJ2-1, with TRBD2 identical over 8 bases. The CDR3 is 16 amino acids. Germline V gene sequence: CDR1 SGHTA, CDR2 FQGTGA. Trimming took 2 bases from V and 1 from J; bases not matched to a gene: 4. The chain's CDR3 is CASSLYGGASYNEQFF. In DNA form, the CDR3 reads TGTGCCAGCAGCTTATACGGGGGGGCATCCTACAATGAGCAGTTCTTC.

At least ten counts were recorded for this clonotype. The chain joins TRBV10-2 to TRBJ1-2; TRBD1 matches at 7 bases. Germline values: CDR1 WSHSY, CDR2 SAAADI. This CDR3 comprises 15 residues. J was trimmed by 4 bases and V by 0 bases; bases with no gene match: 5. CDR3 amino acids: CASSESVGTAYGYTF. Written as DNA, the CDR3 is TGCGCCAGCAGTGAGTCGGTGGGGACAGCCTATGGCTACACCTTC.

The chain recombines TRBV2 with TRBJ2-3; 7 positions agree with TRBD2. The CDR3 loop spans 15 amino acids. Germline V gene lookup returns CDR1 SNHLY and CDR2 FYNNEI. Unmatched junction bases numbered 8, after V lost 6 bases and J lost 2 bases. This CDR3 reads CASRYISGYTDTQYF. In nucleotides, the CDR3 is TGTGCCAGCAGGTACATTAGCGGGTACACAGATACGCAGTATTTT.

This clonotype came up a few times. This rearrangement joins TRBV7-4 to TRBJ2-7, with TRBD1 matching 7 bases. Germline assignment: CDR1 SGHVT and CDR2 SQSDAQ. J lost 7 bases, V lost 5 bases, and 8 bases had no gene match. The CDR3 length is 13 residues. The CDR3 is CASSPGQVHEQYF. DNA for the CDR3: TGTGCCAGCAGCCCCGGACAGGTCCATGAGCAGTACTTC.

V and J are TRBV20-1 and TRBJ1-2, with unresolved D. The CDR3 totals 14 residues. Germline CDR1 DFQATT, CDR2 SNEGSKA (reference sequence). V lost 3 bases, J lost 0 bases, and 11 bases lay in between. The CDR3 spells CSAREPGTNYGYTF. CDR3 coding DNA: TGCAGTGCTAGGGAGCCTGGAACTAACTATGGCTACACCTTC.

The V call is TRBV19, the J call TRBJ2-5; no clear D. V lost 7 bases and J lost 0, with 12 bases in between. Germline values: CDR1 LNHDA, CDR2 SQIVND (reference sequence). This CDR3 has 14 residues. The CDR3 DNA is TGTGCCAGTACCCCCCCGGGTTACCAAGAGACCCAGTACTTC. It codes for CASTPPGYQETQYF.

This clonotype came up many times. The chain combines TRBV11-2 with TRBJ2-1; TRBD2 aligns across 8 bases. The CDR3 runs 14 residues. The germline gives CDR1 SGHAT, CDR2 FQNNGV. J gave up 13 bases and V 3 bases, and 11 bases lay outside the gene matches. This CDR3 reads CASSFPGAGEGQFF. The CDR3 nucleotides are TGTGCCAGCAGCTTCCCGGGAGCGGGGGAGGGCCAGTTCTTC.

The V gene is TRBV7-3, the J gene TRBJ2-6; D gene unclear. Trimming stripped 3 bases from V and 4 bases from J, with 7 bases between. From germline, CDR1 is SGHTA and CDR2 FQGTGA. The CDR3 is 14 amino acids. The CDR3 reads CASSLSSGANVLTF. As DNA, the CDR3 is TGTGCCAGCAGCTTGTCGAGCGGGGCCAACGTCCTGACTTTC.

Note on this clonotype: With a much larger clone just one base away, this may be a read error. This sequence joins TRBV5-1 and TRBJ2-3; D not resolved. This CDR3 is built from 18 residues. V lost 6 bases and J 1 base, leaving 24 bases between the germline ends. Per the germline V gene, CDR1 is SGHRS and CDR2 is YFSETQ. The CDR3 here is CASNPNLGEASRTDTQYF. The CDR3, as DNA: TGCGCCAGCAATCCCAACCTGGGCGAGGCGAGCCGCACAGATACGCAGTATTTT.

This chain connects TRBV7-9 to TRBJ2-1; D is perhaps TRBD1 (6 bases). Trimming cost V 1 base and J 6 bases, with 16 bases left between them. The CDR3 is 16 residues long. The V gene's germline CDR1 is SEHNR and CDR2 FQNEAQ (reference sequence). CDR3: CASSLGLRTVPNEQFF. As DNA, the CDR3 is TGTGCCAGCAGCTTAGGGTTACGGACAGTTCCCAATGAGCAGTTCTTC.

The chain combines TRBV11-3 with TRBJ2-6; 9 nucleotides agree with TRBD1. Germline V lookup: CDR1 SGHNT, CDR2 YENEEA. The CDR3 is 18 residues long. The V segment lost 6 bases and the J segment 0 bases; nucleotides outside the gene matches: 9. In nucleotides, the CDR3 is TGTGCCAGCAGTTACTCCGGGACAGGGCCCTCTGGGGCCAACGTCCTGACTTTC. Protein product: CASSYSGTGPSGANVLTF. The whole variable domain, remainder taken from reference TRBV11-3 and TRBJ2-6, is EAGVVQSPRYKIIEKKQPVAFWCNPISGHNTLYWYLQNLGQGPELLIRYENEEAVDDSQLPKDRFSAERLKGVDSTLKIQPAELGDSAVYLCASSYSGTGPSGANVLTFGAGSRLTVL.

The CDR3 sequence is CASSYGAYNEQFF. In DNA, the CDR3 is TGTGCCAGCAGTTACGGGGCCTACAATGAGCAGTTCTTC. V usage is TRBV7-2 and J usage is TRBJ2-1; weak D call: TRBD2 (5 bases). CDR1 SGHTA and CDR2 FQGNSA come from the germline V gene. Trimming took 6 bases from V and 2 from J, leaving 8 bases between them. The CDR3 extends over 13 amino acids.

This clonotype has just one count. Since a much larger clone is just one base distant, this may be a read error. The chain links TRBV9 to TRBJ2-1, with D perhaps being TRBD1 or TRBD2 (6 bases each). Germline lookup yields CDR1 SGDLS and CDR2 YYNGEE. V lost 4 bases and J 10 bases, leaving 18 bases between the germline ends. The CDR3 has 14 residues. CDR3 coding DNA: TGTGCCAGCAGCTCCCGAAGGGGGGCGGAGGAGCAGTTCTTC. It is translated as CASSSRRGAEEQFF.

This clonotype was observed many times. The chain joins TRBV5-1 to TRBJ2-1; D ambiguous. The germline V gene encodes CDR1 SGHRS and CDR2 YFSETQ. The CDR3 totals 12 residues. The germline V and J ends were trimmed by 0 bases and 3 bases, with 1 base remaining between them. The CDR3 DNA reads as TGCGCCAGCAGCTTGGACTACAATGAGCAGTTCTTC. Its translation: CASSLDYNEQFF.

A few counts support this clonotype. V gene TRBV15 combines with J gene TRBJ2-5; the D is unclear. CDR1 is LNHNV, CDR2 YYDKDF, per germline (reference sequence). Between the trimmed V and J ends, which lost 0 bases and 5 bases, there was a span of 10 bases. The CDR3 spans 14 residues. CDR3 residues: CATSREVGWETQYF. CDR3 nucleotide sequence: TGTGCCACCAGCAGAGAAGTGGGTTGGGAGACCCAGTACTTC. The complete variable domain, with remaining parts taken from reference TRBV15 and TRBJ2-5, reads DAMVIQNPRYQVTQFGKPVTLSCSQTLNHNVMYWYQQKSSQAPKLLFHYYDKDFNNEADTPDNFQSRRPNTSFCFLDIRSPGLGDTAMYLCATSREVGWETQYFGPGTRLLVL.

About this clonotype itself: No conserved phenylalanine or tryptophan ends this CDR3, so it is likely a read error. No DNA is shown, since the ends of the CDR3 on it are uncertain; the CDR3 is the one TCRdb lists. The chain joins TRBV10-3 to TRBJ2-7; TRBD2, the D gene given by the table, was not confirmed from the DNA. Germline loops: CDR1 ENHRY, CDR2 SYGVKD. The CDR3 length is 15 residues, termini included. The CDR3 protein is CAISELALQGPEQCL.

This clonotype has at least ten counts. This chain links TRBV10-2 with TRBJ1-1, with 7 bases identical to TRBD1. The germline CDR1 and CDR2 sequences are WSHSY and SAAADI. The J segment lost 3 bases and the V segment lost 10 bases, leaving 14 bases of the junction unmatched. The CDR3 runs to 15 residues. The CDR3 protein is CAKPQMQGGYTEAFF. The CDR3 bases are TGCGCCAAACCCCAGATGCAGGGGGGGTACACTGAAGCTTTCTTT.

This clonotype was observed a single time. The chain has TRBV5-4 and TRBJ2-7, with TRBD1 as a possible D gene (6 bases). The CDR3 length is 13 residues. CDR1 and CDR2 (germline): SGHNT, YYREEE (reference sequence). The ends were cut back, 4 bases at V and 9 bases at J, with 17 bases in the middle. In DNA form, the CDR3 reads TGTGCCAGCAGCGTACAGGGAAGGGGCGGGCAGTACTTC. This translates into CASSVQGRGGQYF.

The chain recombines TRBV4-2 with TRBJ2-7, with D perhaps matching TRBD2 (5 bases). Trimming removed 5 bases from V and 0 bases from J, with 20 bases in between. Germline CDR1 reads LGHNA; CDR2 reads YNFKEQ. This CDR3 has 17 residues. The CDR3 nucleotides read TGTGCCAGCAGCTTGGCCAAGGGCGGGCAGTTCTCCTACGAGCAGTACTTC. Its translation: CASSLAKGGQFSYEQYF.

The chain joins TRBV29-1 to TRBJ1-1; D remains ambiguous. Germline CDR1 and CDR2: SQVTM and ANQGSEA. Trimming removed 6 bases from V and 0 bases from J, with 11 bases in between. The CDR3 length is 13 residues. CDR3 DNA sequence: TGCAGCGTGGGCCGGGATCTGAACACTGAAGCTTTCTTT. It translates to CSVGRDLNTEAFF.

This clonotype appeared many times. The chain employs TRBV5-6 and TRBJ1-2; D gene ambiguous. Germline CDR1 is SGHDT and CDR2 is YYEEEE. This CDR3 is 14 amino acids long. V lost 4 bases and J lost 4, with 14 bases in between. CDR3 DNA sequence: TGTGCCAGCAGCCAACCCGGCAGGCCCTATGGCTACACCTTC. This encodes CASSQPGRPYGYTF.

The chain uses TRBV29-1 and TRBJ1-2, with D possibly matching TRBD1 (5 bases). V was pared by 5 bases and J by 2 bases, with 18 bases between. The CDR3 spans 15 residues. CDR1 is SQVTM and CDR2 is ANQGSEA in the germline V gene. The CDR3 nucleotides read TGCAGCGTTCCTACCATGCAGCGGGACAACTATGGCTACACCTTC. This encodes CSVPTMQRDNYGYTF.